The 5 T cell receptor beta chains presented below share a single source sample, sequenced in a study of CD4+ T cells in melanoma. Measured with immunoSEQ multiplex PCR; TCRdb has only the in-frame clones, and not every one. The sample yields approximately 110,000 clones, 92% seen once. Input material: peripheral blood. The receptors derive from a human donor with melanoma.

The chain employs TRBV5-1 and TRBJ2-7, with 10 bases fitting TRBD2. This CDR3 has 15 amino acids. Trimming took 0 bases from V and 2 from J; bases not matched to a gene: 2. Per the germline V gene, CDR1 is SGHRS and CDR2 is YFSETQ. The CDR3 sequence is CASSLDGTSAYEQYF. CDR3 DNA: TGCGCCAGCAGCTTGGACGGGACTAGCGCCTACGAGCAGTACTTC.

This clone came up once. This chain links TRBV6-1 with TRBJ2-1, with D perhaps matching TRBD1 (6 bases). CDR3 length: 16 amino acids. V dropped 2 bases and J dropped 4 bases, with 15 bases sitting between them. From germline, CDR1 is MNHNS and CDR2 SASEGT. The CDR3 DNA reads as TGTGCCAGCAGTGAACCCCACAGGGTTGAATACAATGAGCAGTTCTTC. It translates to CASSEPHRVEYNEQFF.

V is TRBV5-1 and J is TRBJ2-1; TRBD2 is a possible D gene (6 bases). The length of the CDR3 is 14 residues. Germline V gene data show CDR1 as SGHRS and CDR2 as YFSETQ. Deletions cut 0 bases from V and 7 bases from J, with 11 bases between. The CDR3 protein is CASSLARSGNEQFF. The CDR3 DNA is TGCGCCAGCAGCTTGGCGCGAAGCGGGAATGAGCAGTTCTTC.

This clone appeared a single time. The chain employs TRBV7-2 and TRBJ2-1; 10 bases match TRBD2. The CDR3 has 15 residues. Per the germline V gene, CDR1 is SGHTA and CDR2 is FQGNSA. Losses at the gene ends were 5 bases for V and 4 bases for J; bases not matched to a gene: 5. This chain's CDR3 is CASSARLAGYNEQFF. As DNA, the CDR3 is TGTGCCAGCAGCGCACGACTAGCGGGTTACAATGAGCAGTTCTTC.

This clone occurred a few times. The V call is TRBV30, the J call TRBJ1-1; D is unclear. CDR1 and CDR2 (germline): GTSNPN, SVGIG (reference sequence). The V gene lost 2 bases and the J gene lost 0 bases, with 13 bases spanning the gap. The length of the CDR3 is 15 residues. The CDR3 here is CAWSIQTIVNTEAFF. The CDR3, as DNA: TGTGCCTGGAGTATTCAGACAATAGTGAACACTGAAGCTTTCTTT.